This T cell receptor beta chain came from a study of PD-1 blockade in classical Hodgkin lymphoma. The study, taken as a whole, reports: Lower baseline TCR diversity marked trial partial responders and progressors.

About this clone itself: Antigen specificity is unknown. No DNA is shown, since the ends of the CDR3 on it are uncertain; the CDR3 is the one TCRdb lists.

Brentuximab vedotin exposure varied, and every patient relapsed after autologous stem cell transplantation. The patients, who had relapsed/refractory classical Hodgkin lymphoma, achieved best responses of complete response, partial response or progressive disease. Libraries were prepared by immunoSEQ multiplex PCR; TCRdb keeps only in-frame clonotypes and omits some of them. The sample holds under 15,000 clones, around 80% seen once. The clonotype was recovered from a human donor with classical Hodgkin lymphoma. The sample here was peripheral blood mononuclear cells (PBMCs), taken at baseline.

The chain's CDR3 is CASSLVGGGARYF. The V call is TRBV5-4, the J call TRBJ2-3; the DNA was not compared with TRBD2, the D call given in the table. The CDR3 extends over 13 residues, inclusive of both ends. Germline CDR1 and CDR2: SGHNT and YYREEE (reference sequence).